What follows are 10 T cell receptor beta chains derived from one specimen sequenced in a study of blood T cells in healthy people across ages. It was with a sample-barcoded 5' primer and a J-beta primer mix that a second PCR of roughly 6 to 11 cycles was run. Via MiXCR, TCRdb re-called the 5' RACE reads, giving one row per CDR3 protein. The table includes nearly 800,000 distinct CDR3 sequences, 25% detected once. The same data also contributed to another study, on T cells of mothers and their children.

Sequencing was carried out using blood. Receptor source: a boy aged 5 to 17 in good health.

This clonotype was recorded a few times. J is TRBJ2-3 and V is TRBV29-1, with no clear D. The CDR3 has 13 amino acids. V lost 4 bases and J lost 4, with 12 bases in between. In germline, CDR1 is SQVTM, CDR2 ANQGSEA. CDR3 coding DNA: TGCAGCGTTGGGCCCGGCCGGGCAGATACGCAGTATTTT. Protein product: CSVGPGRADTQYF.

The chain couples TRBV24-1 to TRBJ2-5; D is unresolved. There are 16 residues in the CDR3. From germline, CDR1 is KGHDR and CDR2 SFDVKD. Trimming left V 0 bases short and J 2 bases short, with 12 bases between. The chain's CDR3 is CATSDLRKGDQETQYF. CDR3 DNA sequence: TGTGCCACCAGTGATTTGCGGAAAGGAGATCAAGAGACCCAGTACTTC.

This clonotype has more than one count but fewer than ten. The V call is TRBV12-3 or TRBV12-4, the J call TRBJ1-3, with 7 bases identical to TRBD1. V lost 4 bases to trimming and J lost 0 bases; unmatched junction nucleotides: 6. The CDR3 covers 16 residues. The CDR3 region has the DNA TGTGCCAGCAGTTCGGACAGGCCATTCTCTGGAAACACCATATATTTT. Amino acid sequence: CASSSDRPFSGNTIYF.

This chain connects TRBV28 to TRBJ2-5; no firm D call. Germline V gives CDR1 MDHEN, CDR2 SYDVKM. There are 14 residues in the CDR3. Trimming took 5 bases from V and 9 from J, leaving 19 bases between them. CDR3 in amino acids: CASSPVVASRAQYF. The CDR3 bases are TGTGCCAGCAGTCCTGTGGTGGCGTCCCGGGCCCAGTACTTC.

This clonotype has only a few counts. The V and J genes are TRBV7-2 and TRBJ2-2; D call uncertain. V lost 7 bases to trimming and J lost 7 bases, with 7 bases between them. Looked up from germline, CDR1 is SGHTA and CDR2 is FQGNSA. The length of the CDR3 is 11 residues. CDR3 coding DNA: TGTGCCAGCAAAAACCTCGGGGAGCTGTTTTTT. Encoded protein: CASKNLGELFF.

The chain links TRBV28 to TRBJ1-2; D remains ambiguous. Germline V gene data show CDR1 as MDHEN and CDR2 as SYDVKM. The CDR3 runs 13 residues. Between the trimmed V and J ends, which lost 2 bases and 9 bases, there was a span of 13 bases. Here the CDR3 reads CASSLSPTPRYTF. The CDR3 DNA is TGTGCCAGCAGTTTAAGCCCCACCCCACGCTACACCTTC.

This clonotype was recorded a few times. CDR3 region: CASSPFRTGNSPLHF. Written as DNA, the CDR3 is TGTGCCAGCTCCCCCTTTAGAACAGGAAATTCACCCCTCCACTTT. The chain uses TRBV27 and TRBJ1-6; TRBD1 might be the D (5 bases). The CDR3 is 15 residues long. Germline CDR1 is MNHEY and CDR2 is SMNVEV (reference sequence). The V end lost 8 bases, the J end lost 7 bases, and 18 bases lay between the germline ends.

The chain couples TRBV4-3 to TRBJ1-2, with D perhaps TRBD1 (5 bases). From germline, CDR1 is LGHNA and CDR2 YSLEER. V was pared by 3 bases and J by 1 base, with 18 bases between. The CDR3 length is 17 residues. This chain's CDR3 is CASSQGGHGGFNYGYTF. In DNA, the CDR3 is TGCGCCAGCAGCCAGGGGGGTCATGGCGGATTTAACTATGGCTACACCTTC.

CDR3 region: CASSQLGQGDEQYF. DNA for the CDR3: TGCGCCAGCAGCCAACTTGGACAGGGGGACGAGCAGTACTTC. V usage is TRBV4-3 and J usage is TRBJ2-7; 10 nucleotides line up with TRBD1. CDR3 length: 14 residues. The germline V gene has CDR1 LGHNA and CDR2 YSLEER. The V and J ends lost 2 bases and 5 bases, in that order; junction bases with no gene match: 3.

Only a few counts were recorded for this clonotype. The chain carries TRBV19 and TRBJ1-5, with 8 nucleotides matching TRBD1. The CDR3 totals 17 residues. Looked up from germline, CDR1 is LNHDA and CDR2 is SQIVND (reference sequence). Germline trimming cut 8 bases from V and 2 bases from J; bases unmatched to any gene: 14. Here the CDR3 DNA reads TGTGCCAGTCACCGTTCATTAGGACAGGGTGGCAATCAGCCCCAGCATTTT. This translates into CASHRSLGQGGNQPQHF.